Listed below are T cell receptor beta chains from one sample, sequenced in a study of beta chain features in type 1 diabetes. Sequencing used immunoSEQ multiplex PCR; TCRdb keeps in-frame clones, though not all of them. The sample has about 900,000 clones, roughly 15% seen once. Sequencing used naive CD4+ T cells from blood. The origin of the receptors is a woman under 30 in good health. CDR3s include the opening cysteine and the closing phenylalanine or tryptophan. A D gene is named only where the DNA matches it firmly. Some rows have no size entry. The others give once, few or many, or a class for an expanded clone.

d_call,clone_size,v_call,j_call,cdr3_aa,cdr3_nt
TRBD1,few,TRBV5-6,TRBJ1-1,CASSWTGMNTEAFF,TGTGCCAGCAGCTGGACAGGGATGAACACTGAAGCTTTCTTT
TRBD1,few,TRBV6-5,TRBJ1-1,CASISTGMNTEAFF,TGTGCCAGCATTTCGACAGGGATGAACACTGAAGCTTTCTTT
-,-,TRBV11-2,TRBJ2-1,CASSGIRNQHFNEQFF,TGTGCCAGCAGCGGGATACGAAATCAACACTTTAATGAGCAGTTCTTC
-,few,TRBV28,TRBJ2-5,CASSSSGTEKETQYF,TGTGCCAGCAGTTCCTCCGGGACCGAAAAAGAGACCCAGTACTTC
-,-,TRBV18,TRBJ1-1,CASSPPPGIAEAFF,TGTGCCAGCTCACCGCCCCCAGGGATAGCTGAAGCTTTCTTT
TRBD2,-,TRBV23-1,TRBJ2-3,CASRNIGDYLVATDTQYF,TGCGCCAGCAGAAATATCGGGGACTACCTAGTAGCCACAGATACGCAGTATTTT
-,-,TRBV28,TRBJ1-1,CASSLLTVLDTEAFF,TGTGCCAGCAGTTTATTGACTGTACTCGACACTGAAGCTTTCTTT
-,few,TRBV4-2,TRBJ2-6,CASSRKDGLSTFSGANVLTF,TGTGCCAGCAGCCGCAAGGACGGACTATCGACCTTCTCTGGGGCCAACGTCCTGACTTTC
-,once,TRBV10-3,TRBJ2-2,CAISVAETNTGELFF,TGTGCCATCAGCGTAGCGGAGACGAACACCGGGGAGCTGTTTTTT
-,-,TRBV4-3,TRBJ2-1,CASSPGGAYYNEQFF,TGCGCCAGCAGCCCCGGGGGAGCGTACTACAATGAGCAGTTCTTC
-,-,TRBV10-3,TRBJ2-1,CAISEYGGNEQFF,TGTGCCATCAGTGAATATGGGGGCAATGAGCAGTTCTTC
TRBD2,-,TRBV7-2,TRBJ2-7,CASSRGLAVYEQYF,TGTGCCAGCAGCCGGGGACTAGCGGTTTACGAGCAGTACTTC
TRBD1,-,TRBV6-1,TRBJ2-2,CASAGQANTGELFF,TGTGCCAGCGCGGGACAGGCGAACACCGGGGAGCTGTTTTTT
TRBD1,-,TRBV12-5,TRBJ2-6,CASGPGQGVGSGANVLTF,TGTGCTAGTGGCCCCGGACAGGGGGTGGGCTCTGGGGCCAACGTCCTGACTTTC
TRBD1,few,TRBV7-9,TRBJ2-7,CASSIGTGGSYEQYF,TGTGCCAGCAGCATAGGGACAGGGGGCTCCTACGAGCAGTACTTC
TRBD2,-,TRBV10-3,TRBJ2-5,CAIRGSASGETQYF,TGTGCCATCAGGGGCAGCGCTAGCGGGGAGACCCAGTACTTC
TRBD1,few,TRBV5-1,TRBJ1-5,CASSTGTENQPQHF,TGCGCCAGCAGCACCGGGACAGAGAATCAGCCCCAGCATTTT
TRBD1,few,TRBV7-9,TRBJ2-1,CASSRPGTGTNEQFF,TGTGCCAGCAGCCGTCCCGGGACAGGGACCAATGAGCAGTTCTTC
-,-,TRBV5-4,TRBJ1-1,CASSLEGRLNTEAFF,TGTGCCAGCAGCTTGGAGGGACGGCTGAACACTGAAGCTTTCTTT
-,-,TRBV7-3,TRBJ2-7,CASSLGQGQAYEQYF,TGTGCCAGCAGCTTAGGACAAGGACAAGCCTACGAGCAGTACTTC
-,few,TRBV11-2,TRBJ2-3,CASSLEVTDTQYF,TGTGCCAGCAGCTTAGAGGTCACAGATACGCAGTATTTT
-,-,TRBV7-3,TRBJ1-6,CASSAQQGGNSPLHF,TGTGCCAGCAGCGCCCAGCAGGGAGGCAATTCACCCCTCCACTTT
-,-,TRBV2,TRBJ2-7,CASREGTAGLGEQYF,TGTGCCAGCAGAGAGGGGACCGCCGGGTTGGGTGAGCAGTACTTC
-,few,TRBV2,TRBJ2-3,CASREAQKSLAQYF,TGTGCCAGCAGGGAAGCACAGAAGTCCTTGGCGCAGTATTTT
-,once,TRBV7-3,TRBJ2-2,CASSLLGVSNTGELFF,TGTGCCAGCAGCTTACTGGGGGTTTCGAACACCGGGGAGCTGTTTTTT
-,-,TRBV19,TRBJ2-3,CASSRLLGGDTQYF,TGTGCCAGTAGTAGACTGTTAGGGGGAGATACGCAGTATTTT
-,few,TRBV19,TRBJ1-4,CASIGYNEKLFF,TGTGCCAGTATTGGATATAATGAAAAACTGTTTTTT
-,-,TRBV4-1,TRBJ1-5,CASSQDHPGLPQHF,TGCGCCAGCAGCCAAGATCACCCGGGATTGCCCCAGCATTTT
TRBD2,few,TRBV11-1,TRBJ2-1,CASSSRLASSYNEQFF,TGTGCCAGCAGTAGCCGACTAGCGAGCTCCTACAATGAGCAGTTCTTC
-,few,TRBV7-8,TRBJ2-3,CASSASLGKTQTDTQYF,TGTGCCAGCAGTGCTTCTTTAGGGAAGACACAGACAGATACGCAGTATTTT
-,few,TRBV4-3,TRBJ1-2,CASSQAGGNYGYTF,TGCGCCAGCAGCCAAGCCGGGGGAAACTATGGCTACACCTTC
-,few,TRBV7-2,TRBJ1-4,CASSDRHNEKLFF,TGTGCCAGCAGCGACAGGCATAATGAAAAACTGTTTTTT
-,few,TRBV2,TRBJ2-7,CASSRFPGPGAGEQYF,TGTGCCAGCAGTCGATTCCCGGGGCCCGGGGCAGGCGAGCAGTACTTC
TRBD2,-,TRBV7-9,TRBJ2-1,CASSHLIAGLSSYNEQFF,TGTGCCAGCAGCCACCTAATAGCGGGCCTTAGCTCCTACAATGAGCAGTTCTTC
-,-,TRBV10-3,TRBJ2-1,CASRPTRWAVNNEQFF,TGTGCCAGCAGGCCAACGCGATGGGCGGTCAACAATGAGCAGTTCTTC
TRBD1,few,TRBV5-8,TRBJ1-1,CASSLYRGLPTEAFF,TGTGCCAGCAGCTTGTACAGGGGCTTGCCCACTGAAGCTTTCTTT
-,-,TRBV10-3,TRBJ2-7,CAISESRGAGEQYF,TGTGCCATCAGTGAGTCGAGGGGGGCAGGTGAGCAGTACTTC